These 9 T cell receptor beta chains were sequenced from one sample in a study of T cell changes during pregnancy in multiple sclerosis. Only in-frame clones appear in the TCRdb table, and some are missing; sequencing was by immunoSEQ multiplex PCR. Among tens of thousands of clones, roughly 92% were seen once, and the ten largest hold roughly 3.3%. This specimen was peripheral blood, taken after pregnancy. All receptors derive from a female donor in good health, enrolled as a control in a pregnancy study.

The V and J genes are TRBV7-8 and TRBJ2-1; D might be TRBD2 (6 bases). The V gene lost 6 bases and the J gene lost 8 bases, with 17 bases spanning the gap. Germline CDR1 reads SGHVS; CDR2 reads FQNEAQ. The length of the CDR3 is 14 residues. CDR3 region: CASRFRVRRDEQFF. The CDR3 DNA reads TGTGCCAGCAGGTTTAGAGTTAGGAGGGATGAGCAGTTCTTC.

This chain uses TRBV6-1 with TRBJ1-4; 11 nucleotides align to TRBD1. CDR3 length: 15 residues. Losses at the gene ends were 7 bases for V and 8 bases for J; bases not matched to a gene: 9. Germline CDR1 MNHNS, CDR2 SASEGT. CDR3 residues: CASTKTGTGGEKLFF. CDR3 coding DNA: TGTGCCAGCACGAAAACCGGGACAGGGGGGGAAAAACTGTTTTTT.

J is TRBJ1-4 and V is TRBV9, with 8 bases that match TRBD1. CDR1 is SGDLS and CDR2 is YYNGEE in the germline V gene. The CDR3 extends over 15 amino acids. V was clipped by 4 bases and J by 3 bases; unmatched bases: 5. The CDR3 reads CASSPQGAANEKLFF. The CDR3 coding sequence is TGTGCCAGCAGCCCCCAGGGGGCGGCTAATGAAAAACTGTTTTTT.

The chain links TRBV19 to TRBJ1-6; D is uncertain. From germline, CDR1 is LNHDA and CDR2 SQIVND (reference sequence). Deletions cut 6 bases from V and 9 bases from J, with 18 bases between. This CDR3 contains 15 residues. CDR3 sequence: CASRMGNSGGSPLHF. The CDR3 DNA follows: TGTGCCAGTAGGATGGGCAATTCCGGAGGTTCACCCCTCCACTTT.

The genes are TRBV5-4 and TRBJ2-7, with TRBD1 as a possible D gene (5 bases). This CDR3 region has 13 residues. Trimming shortened V by 4 bases and J by 5 bases, and 13 bases separated the two germline ends. CDR1 is SGHNT, CDR2 YYREEE, per germline (reference sequence). CDR3 residues: CASSKVQGNEQYF. The CDR3 nucleotides are TGTGCCAGCAGCAAGGTGCAGGGAAACGAGCAGTACTTC.

The chain uses TRBV2 and TRBJ2-7, with D possibly being TRBD2 (5 bases). The CDR3 is 14 amino acids. V lost 10 bases, J lost 6 bases, and 22 bases lay in between. The germline gives CDR1 SNHLY, CDR2 FYNNEI. The CDR3 here is CATRTGELSLEQYF. The CDR3 region has the DNA TGTGCCACGCGGACTGGAGAACTGAGTCTCGAGCAGTACTTC. Full variable domain (missing parts from reference TRBV2 and TRBJ2-7): EPEVTQTPSHQVTQMGQEVILRCVPISNHLYFYWYRQILGQKVEFLVSFYNNEISEKSEIFDDQFSVERPDGSNFTLKIRSTKLEDSAMYFCATRTGELSLEQYFGPGTRLTVT.

The V call is TRBV25-1, the J call TRBJ1-2, with TRBD1 matching over 8 bases. Germline CDR1 MGHDK, CDR2 SYGVNS. The CDR3 spans 16 residues. V lost 0 bases and J lost 0; bases outside the gene matches: 3. The CDR3 region has the DNA TGTGCCAGCAGTGAATACCCAGGGGGCCCTAACTATGGCTACACCTTC. This codes for CASSEYPGGPNYGYTF.

V and J are TRBV15 and TRBJ1-4, with D tentatively TRBD1 (5 bases). Trimming shortened V by 1 base and J by 8 bases, and 14 bases separated the two germline ends. CDR3 length equals 15 residues. Germline values: CDR1 LNHNV, CDR2 YYDKDF (reference sequence). The CDR3 sequence: CATSRVGREGEKLFF. The CDR3 DNA is TGTGCCACCAGCAGAGTTGGCAGGGAGGGGGAAAAACTGTTTTTT.

The chain carries TRBV6-5 and TRBJ2-1; D is perhaps TRBD1 (7 bases). V was clipped by 9 bases and J by 7 bases, with 22 bases between them. This CDR3 is 15 amino acids long. Germline CDR1 and CDR2: MNHEY and SVGAGI. The chain's CDR3 is CASYRGSTGVNEQFF. The DNA for the CDR3 is TGTGCCAGTTACCGGGGGTCCACAGGGGTGAATGAGCAGTTCTTC.